This TCR beta chain emerged from a study of T cell responses to AZD1222 COVID-19 vaccine. Study-level results: Of the AZD1222 recipients, only 5 to 7 were seropositive at baseline. Receipt of two AZD1222 doses was followed by a rise in Spike-specific TCR breadth and depth. Repertoire sampling was restricted to post-peak T cell response timepoints.

Only in-frame clones appear in the TCRdb table, and some are missing; sequencing was by immunoSEQ multiplex PCR. The table shows around 69,000 clones, with around 84% occurring only once. The CDR3 is 14 residues long. Trimming left V 4 bases short and J 2 bases short, with 10 bases between. Germline V lookup: CDR1 MNHNY, CDR2 SVGAGI (reference sequence). Comments on this clone: What it recognizes is unknown.

Here the sequenced sample was peripheral blood, taken on day 0 of AZD1222 vaccination. The clonotype was recovered from an adult in good health. V gene TRBV6-6 combines with J gene TRBJ2-3, with D maybe TRBD1 (6 bases). The CDR3 sequence: CASSFRDTTDTQYF. The CDR3 DNA reads as TGTGCCAGCAGTTTCCGGGACACCACAGATACGCAGTATTTT.